This TCR beta chain comes out of a study of T-cell memory formation after mild COVID-19. This CDR3 has 15 amino acids. V gave up 3 bases and J gave up 8 bases; unmatched junction bases: 8. Findings and limits, study-wide: Some SARS-CoV-2-responding clones were already detected in memory before infection.

The sample holds a few counts of this clonotype. As yet, its antigen is unknown. From the 5' RACE reads, TCRdb called clonotypes with MiXCR, one entry per CDR3 protein. The sample yields roughly 300,000 distinct CDR3 sequences, around 16% seen once. The chain employs TRBV12-3 or TRBV12-4 and TRBJ2-1; TRBD1 matches at 9 bases. The sequenced sample consisted of PBMCs or a T cell subset sorted from them (not recorded which). This receptor was obtained from a man aged 18 to 30 who had mild COVID-19 (a few samples of this study predate the infection). Cell type and time point are not known. This CDR3 is CASSFSGQGNHEQFF. The CDR3 DNA reads as TGTGCCAGCAGTTTTAGCGGACAGGGGAACCATGAGCAGTTCTTC.